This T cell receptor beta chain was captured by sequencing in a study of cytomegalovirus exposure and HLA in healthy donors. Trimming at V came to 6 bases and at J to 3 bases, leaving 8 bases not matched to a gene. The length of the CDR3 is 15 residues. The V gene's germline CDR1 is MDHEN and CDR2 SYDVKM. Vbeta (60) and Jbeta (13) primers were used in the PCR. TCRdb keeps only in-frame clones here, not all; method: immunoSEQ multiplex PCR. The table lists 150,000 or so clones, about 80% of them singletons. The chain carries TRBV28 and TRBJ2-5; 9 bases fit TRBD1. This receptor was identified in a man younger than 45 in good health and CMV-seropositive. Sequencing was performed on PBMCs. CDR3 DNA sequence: TGTGCCAGCAGACCTGGCCGGACAGGGGAAGAGACCCAGTACTTC. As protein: CASRPGRTGEETQYF.